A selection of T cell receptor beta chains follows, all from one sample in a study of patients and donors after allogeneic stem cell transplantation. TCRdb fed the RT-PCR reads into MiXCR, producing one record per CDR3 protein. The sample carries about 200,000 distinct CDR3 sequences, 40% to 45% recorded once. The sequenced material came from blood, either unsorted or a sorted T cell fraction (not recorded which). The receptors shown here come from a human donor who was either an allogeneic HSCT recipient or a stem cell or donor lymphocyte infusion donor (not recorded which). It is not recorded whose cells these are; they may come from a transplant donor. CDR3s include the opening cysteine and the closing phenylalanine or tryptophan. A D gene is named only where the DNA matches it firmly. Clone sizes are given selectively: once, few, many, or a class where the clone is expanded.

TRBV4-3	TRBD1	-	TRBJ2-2	CASSQSQGAGGTGELFF	TGCGCCAGCAGCCAAAGCCAGGGGGCGGGTGGCACCGGGGAGCTGTTTTTT
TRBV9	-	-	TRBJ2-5	CASSDPGQEETQYF	TGTGCCAGCAGCGACCCGGGACAAGAAGAGACCCAGTACTTC
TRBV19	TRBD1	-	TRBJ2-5	CASAGTEETQYF	TGTGCCAGCGCCGGGACAGAAGAGACCCAGTACTTC
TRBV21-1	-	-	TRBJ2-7	CATKGGSSYEQYF	TGTGCCACCAAAGGGGGAAGCTCCTACGAGCAGTACTTC
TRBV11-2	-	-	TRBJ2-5	CASSFGQGGQETQYF	TGTGCCAGCAGCTTCGGACAAGGGGGACAAGAGACCCAGTACTTC
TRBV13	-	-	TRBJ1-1	CASSLRPLLEAFF	TGTGCCAGCAGCCTACGACCCCTCCTTGAAGCTTTCTTT
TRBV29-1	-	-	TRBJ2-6	CSVEGSSDSTSGANVLTF	TGCAGCGTTGAGGGTAGCTCGGACAGTACCTCTGGGGCCAACGTCCTGACTTTC
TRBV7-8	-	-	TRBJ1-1	CASSSKLSSTEAFF	TGTGCCAGCAGCTCTAAACTGAGTTCGACTGAAGCTTTCTTT
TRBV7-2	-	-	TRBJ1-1	CASSLFLTLNTEAFF	TGTGCCAGCAGCTTATTTCTCACGTTGAACACTGAAGCTTTCTTT
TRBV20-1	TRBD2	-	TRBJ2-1	CSASYPRLASYNEQFF	TGCAGTGCTAGCTACCCGAGACTAGCCTCCTACAATGAGCAGTTCTTC
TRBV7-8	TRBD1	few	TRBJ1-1	CASSLGGPGGGYTEAFF	TGTGCCAGCAGCTTAGGGGGCCCAGGGGGCGGTTACACTGAAGCTTTCTTT
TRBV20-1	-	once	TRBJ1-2	CSARNGMNYGYTF	TGCAGTGCTAGAAATGGGATGAACTATGGCTACACCTTC
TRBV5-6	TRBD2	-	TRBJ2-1	CASSGTSGRAYHEQFF	TGTGCCAGCAGCGGGACTAGCGGGAGGGCCTACCATGAGCAGTTCTTC
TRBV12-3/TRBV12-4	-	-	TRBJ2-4	CASSLMGKGRNIQYF	TGTGCCAGCAGTTTAATGGGGAAGGGTAGGAACATTCAGTACTTC
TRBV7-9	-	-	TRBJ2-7	CASSSLAGEQYF	TGTGCCAGCAGCTCCCTAGCCGGCGAGCAGTACTTC
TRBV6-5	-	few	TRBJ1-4	CASRPTATNEKLFF	TGTGCCAGCAGGCCAACCGCAACTAATGAAAAACTGTTTTTT
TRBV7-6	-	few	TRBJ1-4	CASSFLPGEVNEKLFF	TGTGCCAGCAGCTTCCTCCCGGGGGAAGTTAATGAAAAACTGTTTTTT
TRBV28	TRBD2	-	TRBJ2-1	CASSLSSGNAYNEQFF	TGTGCCAGCAGTTTAAGTAGCGGGAATGCCTACAATGAGCAGTTCTTC
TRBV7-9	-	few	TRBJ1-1	CASSSYDRNTEAFF	TGTGCCAGCAGCTCTTACGACAGGAACACTGAAGCTTTCTTT
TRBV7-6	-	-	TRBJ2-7	CASSRGLQGSSSGPYEQYF	TGTGCCAGCAGCCGTGGGCTTCAGGGAAGTTCTAGTGGGCCCTACGAGCAGTACTTC
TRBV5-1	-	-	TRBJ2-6	CASSLRYSGTGIPGANVLTF	TGCGCCAGCAGCTTGAGGTATAGCGGGACAGGGATCCCTGGGGCCAACGTCCTGACTTTC
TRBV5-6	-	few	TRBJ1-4	CASSARHAPNEKLFF	TGTGCCAGCAGCGCCCGACACGCTCCTAATGAAAAACTGTTTTTT
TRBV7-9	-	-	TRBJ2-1	CASSPLGGDEQFF	TGTGCCAGCAGCCCCCTGGGCGGGGATGAGCAGTTCTTC
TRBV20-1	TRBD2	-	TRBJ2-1	CSASGRSYNEQFF	TGCAGTGCTAGCGGGAGGTCCTACAATGAGCAGTTCTTC
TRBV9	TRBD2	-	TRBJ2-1	CASSPAPASGARNEQFF	TGTGCCAGCAGCCCCGCCCCCGCTAGCGGGGCCAGGAATGAGCAGTTCTTC
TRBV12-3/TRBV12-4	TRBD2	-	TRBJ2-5	CASISSGSLSETQYF	TGTGCCAGCATCTCTAGCGGGAGTTTGTCAGAGACCCAGTACTTC
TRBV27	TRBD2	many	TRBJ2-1	CASSRISGTSGSSEQFF	TGTGCCAGCAGTCGAATATCCGGGACTAGCGGGAGCAGTGAGCAGTTCTTC
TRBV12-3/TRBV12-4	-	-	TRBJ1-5	CASSFGAGVQPQHF	TGTGCCAGCAGTTTCGGCGCAGGGGTTCAGCCCCAGCATTTT
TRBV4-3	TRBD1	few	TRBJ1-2	CASSHARDRGMPNYGYTF	TGCGCCAGCAGCCACGCCCGGGACAGGGGAATGCCTAACTATGGCTACACCTTC
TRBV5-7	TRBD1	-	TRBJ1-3	CASSFGQGRNTIYF	TGTGCCAGCAGCTTCGGACAGGGACGAAACACCATATATTTT
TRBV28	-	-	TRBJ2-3	CASSPGRVGLWTQYF	TGTGCCAGCAGTCCCGGGCGGGTCGGGTTGTGGACGCAGTATTTT
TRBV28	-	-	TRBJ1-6	CASSFQQGGKGNSPLHF	TGTGCCAGCAGTTTCCAACAGGGCGGCAAGGGAAATTCACCCCTCCACTTT
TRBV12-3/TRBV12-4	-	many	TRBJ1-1	CASSLTGSTEAFF	TGTGCCAGCAGTCTTACAGGGAGCACTGAAGCTTTCTTT
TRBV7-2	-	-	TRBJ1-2	CASSLDPYVDGYTF	TGTGCCAGCAGCTTAGACCCGTATGTGGATGGCTACACCTTC
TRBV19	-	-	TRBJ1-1	CASAEGGGAEAFF	TGTGCCAGTGCTGAGGGGGGAGGCGCTGAAGCTTTCTTT
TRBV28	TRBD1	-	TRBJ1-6	CASSQQTGAYNSPLHF	TGTGCCAGCAGCCAGCAGACAGGGGCCTATAATTCACCCCTCCACTTT
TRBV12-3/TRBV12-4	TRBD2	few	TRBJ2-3	CASRTRTSGTDTQYF	TGTGCCAGCAGAACCAGGACTAGCGGCACAGATACGCAGTATTTT
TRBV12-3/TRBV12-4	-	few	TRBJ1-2	CASARQPNYGYTF	TGTGCCAGCGCCCGGCAGCCCAACTATGGCTACACCTTC
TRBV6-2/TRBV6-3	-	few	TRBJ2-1	CASSYEGTEQFF	TGTGCCAGCAGTTACGAAGGGACCGAGCAGTTCTTC
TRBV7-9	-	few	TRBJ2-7	CASSLGTSESSYEQYF	TGTGCCAGCAGCTTAGGGACTTCGGAGAGCTCCTACGAGCAGTACTTC
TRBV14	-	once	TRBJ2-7	CASSQEATSFYEQYF	TGTGCCAGCAGCCAAGAAGCGACTTCCTTCTACGAGCAGTACTTC
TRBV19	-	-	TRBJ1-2	CASRLGANYGYTF	TGTGCCAGTAGACTCGGGGCTAACTATGGCTACACCTTC
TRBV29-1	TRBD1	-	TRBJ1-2	CSARTGDRGYTF	TGCAGCGCTAGGACAGGGGATCGCGGCTACACCTTC
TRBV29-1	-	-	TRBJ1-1	CSVGQGTTEAFF	TGCAGCGTTGGGCAGGGGACCACTGAAGCTTTCTTT
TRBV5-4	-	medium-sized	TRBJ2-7	CASSPGRPYEQYF	TGTGCCAGCAGCCCGGGACGGCCCTACGAGCAGTACTTC
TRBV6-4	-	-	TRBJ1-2	CASSDPTNLEVNYGYTF	TGTGCCAGCAGTGACCCCACAAACTTAGAAGTCAACTATGGCTACACCTTC